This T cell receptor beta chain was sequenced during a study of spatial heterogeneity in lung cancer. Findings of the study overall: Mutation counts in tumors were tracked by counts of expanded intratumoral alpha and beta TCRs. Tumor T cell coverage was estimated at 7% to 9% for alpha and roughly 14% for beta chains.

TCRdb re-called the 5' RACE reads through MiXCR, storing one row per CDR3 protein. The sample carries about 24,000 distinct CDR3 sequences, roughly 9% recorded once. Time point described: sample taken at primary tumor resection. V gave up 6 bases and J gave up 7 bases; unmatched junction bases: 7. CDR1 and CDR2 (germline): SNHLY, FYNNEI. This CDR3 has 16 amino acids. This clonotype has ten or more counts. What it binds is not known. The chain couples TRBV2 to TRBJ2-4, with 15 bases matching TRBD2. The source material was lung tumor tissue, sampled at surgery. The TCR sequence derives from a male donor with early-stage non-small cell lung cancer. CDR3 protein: CASRGTSGGSWNIQYF. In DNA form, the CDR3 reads TGTGCCAGCAGGGGGACTAGCGGGGGGAGCTGGAACATTCAGTACTTC.